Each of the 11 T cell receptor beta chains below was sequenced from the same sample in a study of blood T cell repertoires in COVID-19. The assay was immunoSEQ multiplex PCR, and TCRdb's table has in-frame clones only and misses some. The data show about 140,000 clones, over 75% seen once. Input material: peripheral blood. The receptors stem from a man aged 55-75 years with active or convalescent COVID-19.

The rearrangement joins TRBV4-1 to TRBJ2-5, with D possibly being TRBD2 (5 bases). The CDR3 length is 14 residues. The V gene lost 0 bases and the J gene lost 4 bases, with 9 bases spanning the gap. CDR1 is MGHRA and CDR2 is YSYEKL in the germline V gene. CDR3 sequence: CASSQDSSRETQYF. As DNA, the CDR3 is TGCGCCAGCAGCCAAGATTCTAGCCGAGAGACCCAGTACTTC.

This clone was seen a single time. This CDR3 is CASGRRDTDTQYF. In DNA form, the CDR3 reads TGTGCCAGCGGAAGACGGGACACAGATACGCAGTATTTT. The V gene is TRBV6-5, the J gene TRBJ2-3; TRBD2 might be the D (5 bases). Per germline, CDR1 MNHEY and CDR2 SVGAGI. The CDR3 has 13 residues. V was cut by 8 bases and J by 2 bases, with 11 bases left in between.

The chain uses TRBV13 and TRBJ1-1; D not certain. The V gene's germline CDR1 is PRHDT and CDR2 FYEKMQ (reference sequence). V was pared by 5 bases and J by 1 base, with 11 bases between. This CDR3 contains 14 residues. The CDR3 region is CASSPDWRNTEAFF. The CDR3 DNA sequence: TGTGCCAGCAGCCCGGACTGGAGGAACACTGAAGCTTTCTTT.

The CDR3 loop is CASSQPSRTNEKLFF. The DNA of the CDR3 is TGTGCCAGCAGCCAACCCAGCAGGACTAATGAAAAACTGTTTTTT. The chain employs TRBV4-2 and TRBJ1-4; no clear D gene. Germline V gene data show CDR1 as LGHNA and CDR2 as YNFKEQ. The CDR3 sequence is 15 residues long. V was trimmed by 2 bases and J by 2 bases, leaving 9 bases between them.

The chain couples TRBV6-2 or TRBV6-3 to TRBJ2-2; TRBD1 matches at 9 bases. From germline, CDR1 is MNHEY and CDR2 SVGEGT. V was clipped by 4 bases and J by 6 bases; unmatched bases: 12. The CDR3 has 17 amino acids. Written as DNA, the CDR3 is TGTGCCAGCAGTTCCCCCCACAGGGGGCGTTTTTCCGGGGAGCTGTTTTTT. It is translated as CASSSPHRGRFSGELFF.

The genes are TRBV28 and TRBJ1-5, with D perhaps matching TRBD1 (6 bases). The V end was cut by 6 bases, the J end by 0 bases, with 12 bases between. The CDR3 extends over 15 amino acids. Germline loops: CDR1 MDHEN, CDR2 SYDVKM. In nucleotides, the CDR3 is TGTGCCAGCAGGACCGGACAGATTAGCAATCAGCCCCAGCATTTT. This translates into CASRTGQISNQPQHF.

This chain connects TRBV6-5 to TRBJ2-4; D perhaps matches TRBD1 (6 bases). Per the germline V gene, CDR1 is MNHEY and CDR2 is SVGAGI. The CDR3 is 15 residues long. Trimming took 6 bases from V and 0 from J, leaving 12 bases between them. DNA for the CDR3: TGTGCCAGCAGAGGGGACATTCTAGCCAAAAACATTCAGTACTTC. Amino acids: CASRGDILAKNIQYF.

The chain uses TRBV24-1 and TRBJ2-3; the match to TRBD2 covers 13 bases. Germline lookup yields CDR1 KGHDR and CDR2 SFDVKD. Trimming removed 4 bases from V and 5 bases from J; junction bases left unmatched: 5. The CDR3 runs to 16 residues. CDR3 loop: CATSDLGLAGEDTQYF. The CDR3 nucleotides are TGTGCCACCAGTGACCTCGGACTAGCGGGAGAAGATACGCAGTATTTT.

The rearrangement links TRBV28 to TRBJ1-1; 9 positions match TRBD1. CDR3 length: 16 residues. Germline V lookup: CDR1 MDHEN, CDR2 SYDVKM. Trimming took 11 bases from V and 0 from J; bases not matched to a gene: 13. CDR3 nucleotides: TGTGCCCGCTCGGGACAGGGTCGTTTGATGAACACTGAAGCTTTCTTT. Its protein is CARSGQGRLMNTEAFF.

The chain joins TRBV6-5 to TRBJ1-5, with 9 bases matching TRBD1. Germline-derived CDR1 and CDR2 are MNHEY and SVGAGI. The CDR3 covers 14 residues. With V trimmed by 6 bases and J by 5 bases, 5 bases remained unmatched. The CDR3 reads CASRHTGGYQPQHF. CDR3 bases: TGTGCCAGCAGACACACAGGGGGCTATCAGCCCCAGCATTTT.

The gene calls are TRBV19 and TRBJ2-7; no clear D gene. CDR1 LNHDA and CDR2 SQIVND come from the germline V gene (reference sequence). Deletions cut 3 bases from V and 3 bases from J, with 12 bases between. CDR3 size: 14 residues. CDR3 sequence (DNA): TGTGCCAGTAGTATCCCTGGGCAGAGCTACGAGCAGTACTTC. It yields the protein CASSIPGQSYEQYF.